The clone carrying this T cell receptor (beta chain) was recorded at least ten times. The antigen is not known. The V end was cut by 2 bases, the J end by 2 bases, with 4 bases between. The CDR3 sequence is 13 residues long. The germline gives CDR1 MDHEN, CDR2 SYDVKM. Researchers tagged individual cDNA molecules with unique molecular identifiers. TCRdb analysed the 5' RACE reads with MiXCR anew, one entry per CDR3 protein. The profile shows fewer than 80,000 distinct CDR3 sequences, under 15% of them singletons. The sample originates from a study of early T cells in non-severe SARS-CoV-2 infection. The overall study: Sequencing input comprised bulk RNA from unsorted whole blood; chain pairing was not available. General study points: Private and CD4 specificities were missed by VDJdb matching, which favored anti-spike CD8 responses.

This receptor was taken from an adult who was a healthcare worker with PCR-confirmed SARS-CoV-2 infection or an uninfected control (not recorded which). Material for sequencing was whole blood. J is TRBJ2-1 and V is TRBV28, with no clear D. Here the CDR3 DNA reads TGTGCCAGCAGTTTAATAGCCTACAATGAGCAGTTCTTC. This gives the protein CASSLIAYNEQFF. Based on the CDR3 plus reference TRBV28 and TRBJ2-1, the full variable domain is DVKVTQSSRYLVKRTGEKVFLECVQDMDHENMFWYRQDPGLGLRLIYFSYDVKMKEKGDIPEGYSVSREKKERFSLILESASTNQTSMYLCASSLIAYNEQFFGPGTRLTVL.